Listed below are T cell receptor beta chains from one sample, sequenced in a study of blood T cell repertoires in COVID-19. TCRdb's copy holds only in-frame clones and misses some; the assay was immunoSEQ multiplex PCR. The table lists approximately 230,000 clones, about 80% of them singletons. The sequencing sample was made of PBMCs or T cells enriched from blood (not recorded which). The receptors come from a man aged 35 to 55 who had recovered from COVID-19. Each CDR3 is given with its conserved first and last residue. A D gene is named only where the DNA matches it firmly. Clone size appears in some rows only: once, few, many, or a class for an expanded clone.

size	D	V	J	DNA	CDR3
once	.	TRBV15	TRBJ1-2	TGTGCCACCAGCAGGACCGACGGGGGCTATGGCTACACCTTC	CATSRTDGGYGYTF
.	TRBD1	TRBV15	TRBJ2-1	TGTGCCACCAGCATCGGGTCAGGGGGCACCCGAGGGGATGAGCAGTTCTTC	CATSIGSGGTRGDEQFF
.	TRBD2	TRBV5-1	TRBJ2-3	TGCGCCAGCAGCTTGGCCTCGACTAGCGATATCACAGATACGCAGTATTTT	CASSLASTSDITDTQYF
.	.	TRBV19	TRBJ2-1	TGTGCCAGTAGTATAAGAGGGGGAGAGCAGTTCTTC	CASSIRGGEQFF
.	.	TRBV15	TRBJ1-6	TGTGCCACCAGCAGAGACAGGGTGCCTGTGGGGCTCCACTTT	CATSRDRVPVGLHF
.	TRBD1	TRBV7-9	TRBJ1-2	TGTGCCAGCAGCCCACGCGGGACAGGATCTAACTATGGCTACACCTTC	CASSPRGTGSNYGYTF
.	.	TRBV28	TRBJ2-5	TGTGCCAGCACCGATTTGGGGTCGGGGGAGACCCAGTACTTC	CASTDLGSGETQYF
.	.	TRBV29-1	TRBJ2-3	TGCAGCGTTGATCGGTCAGATACGCAGTATTTT	CSVDRSDTQYF
.	.	TRBV6-5	TRBJ1-1	TGTGCCAGCAGTTACTCTCGAGGGAACACTGAAGCTTTCTTT	CASSYSRGNTEAFF
few	.	TRBV28	TRBJ1-2	TGTGCCAGCAGTTTTCTCGGGGAAAACTATGGCTACACCTTC	CASSFLGENYGYTF
once	TRBD1	TRBV28	TRBJ1-1	TGTGCCAGCAGTTTCTTAGGACAGGGGCGAGCCACTGAAGCTTTCTTT	CASSFLGQGRATEAFF
.	.	TRBV28	TRBJ1-5	TGTGCCAGCAGTTTATACCGCGCGGGTTCCGAACTTTTGGCCCAGCATTTT	CASSLYRAGSELLAQHF
.	TRBD1	TRBV5-1	TRBJ2-7	TGCGCCAGCAGCGGCCGGGACAGCACCTACGAGCAGTACTTC	CASSGRDSTYEQYF
.	.	TRBV27	TRBJ2-6	TGTGCCAGCAGTCTCGTATACTCTGGGGCCAACGTCCTGACTTTC	CASSLVYSGANVLTF
.	.	TRBV9	TRBJ2-1	TGTGCCAGCAGCCCTGAGGGACACCCCAACAGGGAGCAGTTCTTC	CASSPEGHPNREQFF
.	TRBD1	TRBV5-1	TRBJ2-3	TGCGCCAGCAGCGTGACAGGGGGTCGGGGCACAGATACGCAGTATTTT	CASSVTGGRGTDTQYF
.	.	TRBV7-9	TRBJ2-5	TGTGCCAGCAGCCCCTTAGGGGGAGGGGGAGAGACCCAGTACTTC	CASSPLGGGGETQYF
.	TRBD2	TRBV6-1	TRBJ2-1	TGTGCCAGCAGTGAAGTGGGAGGGGCTAGCAGGGCGAATGAGCAGTTCTTC	CASSEVGGASRANEQFF
.	.	TRBV5-8	TRBJ2-1	TGTGCCAGCAGCTTGGAGGGGACACCGTACAATGAGCAGTTCTTC	CASSLEGTPYNEQFF
.	TRBD1	TRBV19	TRBJ1-6	TGTGCCAGTAGTGTCCAGACAGGGGTTTCACCCCTCCACTTT	CASSVQTGVSPLHF